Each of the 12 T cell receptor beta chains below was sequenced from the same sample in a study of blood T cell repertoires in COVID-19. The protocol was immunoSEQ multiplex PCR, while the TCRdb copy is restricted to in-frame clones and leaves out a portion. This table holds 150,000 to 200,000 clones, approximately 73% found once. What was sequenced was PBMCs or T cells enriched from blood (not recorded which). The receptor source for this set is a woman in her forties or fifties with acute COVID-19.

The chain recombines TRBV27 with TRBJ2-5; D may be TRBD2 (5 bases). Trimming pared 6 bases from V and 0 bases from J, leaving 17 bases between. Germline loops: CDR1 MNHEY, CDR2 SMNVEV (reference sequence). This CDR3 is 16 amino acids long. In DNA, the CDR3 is TGTGCCAGCAGACGATTCCGCGGGCCGGACCAAGAGACCCAGTACTTC. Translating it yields CASRRFRGPDQETQYF.

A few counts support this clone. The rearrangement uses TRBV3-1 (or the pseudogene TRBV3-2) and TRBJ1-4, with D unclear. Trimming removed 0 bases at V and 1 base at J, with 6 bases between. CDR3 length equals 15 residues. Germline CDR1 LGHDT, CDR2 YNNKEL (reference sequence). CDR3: CASSQEQRTNEKLFF. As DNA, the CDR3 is TGTGCCAGCAGCCAAGAGCAGCGAACTAATGAAAAACTGTTTTTT.

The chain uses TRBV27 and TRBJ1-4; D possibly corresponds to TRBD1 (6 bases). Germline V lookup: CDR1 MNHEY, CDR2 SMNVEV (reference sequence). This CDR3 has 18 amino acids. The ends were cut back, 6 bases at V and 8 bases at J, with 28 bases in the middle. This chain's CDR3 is CASRTQQGLVLSEEKLFF. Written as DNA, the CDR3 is TGTGCCAGCAGGACCCAACAGGGCCTAGTCCTTTCGGAAGAAAAACTGTTTTTT.

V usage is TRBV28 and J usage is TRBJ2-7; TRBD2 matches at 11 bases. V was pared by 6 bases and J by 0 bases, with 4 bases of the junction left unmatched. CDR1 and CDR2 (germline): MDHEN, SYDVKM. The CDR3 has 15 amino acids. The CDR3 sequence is CASRLAGGSSYEQYV. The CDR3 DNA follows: TGTGCCAGCAGATTAGCGGGGGGGAGCTCCTACGAGCAGTACGTC.

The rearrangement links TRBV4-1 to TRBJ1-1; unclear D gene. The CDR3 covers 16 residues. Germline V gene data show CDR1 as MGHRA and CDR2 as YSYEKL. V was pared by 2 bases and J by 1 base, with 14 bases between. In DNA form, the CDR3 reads TGCGCCAGCAGCCAACAAGAAGGGAGACCGAACACTGAAGCTTTCTTT. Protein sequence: CASSQQEGRPNTEAFF.

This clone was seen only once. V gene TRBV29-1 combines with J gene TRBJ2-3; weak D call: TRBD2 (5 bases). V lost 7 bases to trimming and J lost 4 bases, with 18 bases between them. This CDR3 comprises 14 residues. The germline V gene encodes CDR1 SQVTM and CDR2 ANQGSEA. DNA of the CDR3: TGCAGCGCCGGGGAAGTACGGTTGGCAGATACGCAGTATTTT. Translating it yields CSAGEVRLADTQYF.

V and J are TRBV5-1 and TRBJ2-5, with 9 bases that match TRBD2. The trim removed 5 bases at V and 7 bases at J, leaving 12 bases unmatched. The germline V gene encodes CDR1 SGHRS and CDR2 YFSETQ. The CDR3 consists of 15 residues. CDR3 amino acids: CASSPTSGSPWTQYF. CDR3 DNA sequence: TGCGCCAGCAGTCCCACTAGCGGGTCCCCGTGGACCCAGTACTTC.

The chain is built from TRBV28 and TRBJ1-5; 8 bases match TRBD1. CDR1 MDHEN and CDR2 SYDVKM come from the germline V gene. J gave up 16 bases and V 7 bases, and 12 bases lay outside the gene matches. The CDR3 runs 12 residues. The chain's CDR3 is CASTVGGQGVHF. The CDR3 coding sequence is TGTGCCAGCACAGTCGGAGGACAGGGAGTTCATTTT.

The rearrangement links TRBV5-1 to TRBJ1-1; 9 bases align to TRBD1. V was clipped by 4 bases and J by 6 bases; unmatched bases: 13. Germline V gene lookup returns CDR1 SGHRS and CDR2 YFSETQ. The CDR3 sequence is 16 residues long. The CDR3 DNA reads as TGCGCCAGCAGCCGGATACCGGGACAGGGTTGGGCTGAAGCTTTCTTT. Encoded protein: CASSRIPGQGWAEAFF. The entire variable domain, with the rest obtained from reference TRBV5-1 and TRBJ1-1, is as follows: KAGVTQTPRYLIKTRGQQVTLSCSPISGHRSVSWYQQTPGQGLQFLFEYFSETQRNKGNFPGRFSGRQFSNSRSEMNVSTLELGDSALYLCASSRIPGQGWAEAFFGQGTRLTVV.

CDR3 loop: CASSEGPLASGNTIYF. The CDR3 DNA follows: TGTGCCAGCAGTGAAGGGCCGCTAGCCTCTGGAAACACCATATATTTT. The V gene is TRBV6-1, the J gene TRBJ1-3; no reliable D call. CDR3 length: 16 residues. V was trimmed by 1 base and J by 0 bases, leaving 10 bases between them. Looked up from germline, CDR1 is MNHNS and CDR2 is SASEGT.

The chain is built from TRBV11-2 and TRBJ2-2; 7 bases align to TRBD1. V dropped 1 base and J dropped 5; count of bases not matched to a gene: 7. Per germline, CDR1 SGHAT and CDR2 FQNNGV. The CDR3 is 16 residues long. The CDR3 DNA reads TGTGCCAGCAGCTTAGGACCGACAGGGAATACCGGGGAGCTGTTTTTT. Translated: CASSLGPTGNTGELFF.

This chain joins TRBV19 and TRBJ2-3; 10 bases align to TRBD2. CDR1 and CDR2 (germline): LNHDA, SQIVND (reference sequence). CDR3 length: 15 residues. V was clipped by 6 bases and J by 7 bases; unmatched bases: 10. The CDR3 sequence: CASRVVAGGGNTQYF. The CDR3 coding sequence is TGTGCCAGTAGGGTGGTAGCGGGGGGCGGGAATACGCAGTATTTT. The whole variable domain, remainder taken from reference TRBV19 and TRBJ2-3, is DGGITQSPKYLFRKEGQNVTLSCEQNLNHDAMYWYRQDPGQGLRLIYYSQIVNDFQKGDIAEGYSVSREKKESFPLTVTSAQKNPTAFYLCASRVVAGGGNTQYFGPGTRLTVL.